Following are 21 T cell receptor beta chains from one sample sequenced in a study of blood T cell repertoires in COVID-19. Using immunoSEQ multiplex PCR, the repertoire was profiled, and TCRdb retains in-frame clones only, with some absent. This sample yields around 230,000 clones, of which approximately 82% are seen a single time; about 15% belongs to the top ten. The specimen was PBMCs or T cells enriched from blood (not recorded which). All receptors come from a man between 35 and 55 years old who had recovered from COVID-19.

The chain recombines TRBV5-4 with TRBJ2-2, with a possible D match to TRBD2 (5 bases). The CDR3 totals 16 residues. Trimming left V 0 bases short and J 4 bases short, with 13 bases between. Germline V gene lookup returns CDR1 SGHNT and CDR2 YYREEE (reference sequence). The CDR3 DNA is TGTGCCAGCAGCTTGGAAGGGCTAGCCCTCACCGGGGAGCTGTTTTTT. Amino acids: CASSLEGLALTGELFF. The full variable domain, completed using reference TRBV5-4 and TRBJ2-2, is ETGVTQSPTHLIKTRGQQVTLRCSSQSGHNTVSWYQQALGQGPQFIFQYYREEENGRGNFPPRFSGLQFPNYSSELNVNALELDDSALYLCASSLEGLALTGELFFGEGSRLTVL.

This clone appeared a few times. The genes are TRBV5-1 and TRBJ2-7, with 9 bases that match TRBD2. V was clipped by 4 bases and J by 7 bases; unmatched bases: 9. The germline V gene has CDR1 SGHRS and CDR2 YFSETQ. The CDR3 spans 14 residues. The CDR3 coding sequence is TGCGCCAGCAGCCAGCGGGGGGCCTCGGGGGAGCAGTACTTC. It is translated as CASSQRGASGEQYF. The entire variable domain, with the rest obtained from reference TRBV5-1 and TRBJ2-7, is as follows: KAGVTQTPRYLIKTRGQQVTLSCSPISGHRSVSWYQQTPGQGLQFLFEYFSETQRNKGNFPGRFSGRQFSNSRSEMNVSTLELGDSALYLCASSQRGASGEQYFGPGTRLTVT.

The rearrangement links TRBV19 to TRBJ1-6; no reliable D call. V shed 5 bases and J shed 10 bases, with 12 bases lying between them. The CDR3 is made up of 13 amino acids. From germline, CDR1 is LNHDA and CDR2 SQIVND (reference sequence). CDR3 sequence (DNA): TGTGCCAGTAGTCCCACAGTAAGCTCACCCCTCCACTTT. Amino acid sequence: CASSPTVSSPLHF.

The V and J genes are TRBV28 and TRBJ2-7, with 8 bases aligning to TRBD1. CDR1 and CDR2 (germline): MDHEN, SYDVKM. CDR3 length: 14 amino acids. The trim removed 6 bases at V and 2 bases at J, leaving 6 bases unmatched. CDR3 DNA: TGTGCCAGCAGGGTCGGACAGGGCACCTACGAGCAGTACTTC. This encodes CASRVGQGTYEQYF.

This clone turned up a few times. DNA for the CDR3: TGTGCCAGCAGCGGGTTTGGGGGGACTAATTCACCCCTCCACTTT. Encoded protein: CASSGFGGTNSPLHF. V usage is TRBV7-2 and J usage is TRBJ1-6; tentative D call: TRBD1 (5 bases). The germline V and J ends were trimmed by 5 bases and 6 bases, with 14 bases remaining between them. The germline gives CDR1 SGHTA, CDR2 FQGNSA. This CDR3 has 15 residues.

This clone has a handful of counts. The CDR3 sequence is CASDKGVNYGYTF. The CDR3 DNA sequence: TGTGCCAGCGATAAGGGGGTGAACTATGGCTACACCTTC. The J gene is TRBJ1-2, the V gene TRBV7-2; TRBD1 is a possible D gene (6 bases). The CDR3 sequence is 13 residues long. The V gene lost 8 bases and the J gene lost 2 bases, with 12 bases spanning the gap. The germline V gene encodes CDR1 SGHTA and CDR2 FQGNSA. The entire variable domain, with the rest obtained from reference TRBV7-2 and TRBJ1-2, is as follows: GAGVSQSPSNKVTEKGKDVELRCDPISGHTALYWYRQSLGQGLEFLIYFQGNSAPDKSGLPSDRFSAERTGGSVSTLTIQRTQQEDSAVYLCASDKGVNYGYTFGSGTRLTVV.

The V gene is TRBV19, the J gene TRBJ2-7; TRBD2 matches 13 bases. The V segment lost 5 bases and the J segment 9 bases; nucleotides outside the gene matches: 10. This CDR3 has 15 residues. CDR1 and CDR2 from the germline V gene are LNHDA and SQIVND (reference sequence). CDR3 in amino acids: CASSGLAGAAGRQYF. In DNA form, the CDR3 reads TGTGCCAGTAGTGGACTAGCGGGAGCCGCCGGTCGGCAGTACTTC.

The V gene is TRBV3-1 (or the pseudogene TRBV3-2), the J gene TRBJ2-1; 8 bases are shared with TRBD1. The V segment lost 3 bases and the J segment 10 bases; nucleotides outside the gene matches: 5. The CDR3 is 13 amino acids. Germline V gives CDR1 LGHDT, CDR2 YNNKEL (reference sequence). The CDR3 sequence: CASSQMQGAEQFF. CDR3 sequence (DNA): TGTGCCAGCAGCCAGATGCAGGGGGCGGAGCAGTTCTTC.

V gene TRBV11-3 combines with J gene TRBJ2-1; D is uncertain. Trimming pared 2 bases from V and 8 bases from J, leaving 10 bases between. The CDR3 runs 13 residues. Germline V gives CDR1 SGHNT, CDR2 YENEEA. CDR3 sequence: CASSLRSGYEQFF. The CDR3, as DNA: TGTGCCAGCAGCTTAAGGTCGGGTTATGAGCAGTTCTTC.

The CDR3 sequence: CASSPSGGRDTQYF. The CDR3 bases are TGTGCCAGCAGTCCCAGCGGGGGGCGGGATACGCAGTATTTT. This chain connects TRBV6-2 or TRBV6-3 to TRBJ2-3; 9 positions agree with TRBD2. Germline CDR1 reads MNHEY; CDR2 reads SVGEGT. The CDR3 contains 14 residues. V trimming: 5 bases; J trimming: 6 bases; junction bases outside the gene matches: 6.

The chain recombines TRBV27 with TRBJ2-7, with D possibly being TRBD1 (5 bases). Germline V gene data show CDR1 as MNHEY and CDR2 as SMNVEV (reference sequence). The V end was cut by 3 bases, the J end by 2 bases, with 8 bases between. The CDR3 is 13 residues long. This CDR3 reads CASSLARAYEQYF. The DNA for the CDR3 is TGTGCCAGCAGTTTGGCCAGGGCCTACGAGCAGTACTTC.

The chain recombines TRBV7-6 with TRBJ2-1, with D unclear. V was cut by 4 bases and J by 0 bases, with 10 bases left in between. Germline V CDR1 and CDR2: SGHVS, FNYEAQ. CDR3 length: 15 residues. CDR3: CASSSFSSSYNEQFF. CDR3 nucleotide sequence: TGTGCCAGCAGCTCCTTTTCTAGCTCCTACAATGAGCAGTTCTTC.

The chain joins TRBV4-2 to TRBJ1-2; weak D call: TRBD1 (5 bases). In germline, CDR1 is LGHNA, CDR2 YNFKEQ. The length of the CDR3 is 14 residues. Trimming removed 4 bases at V and 1 base at J, with 10 bases between. In nucleotides, the CDR3 is TGTGCCAGCAGCCCCAAGGGGTTTAACTATGGCTACACCTTC. It specifies CASSPKGFNYGYTF.

The gene calls are TRBV7-3 and TRBJ2-2; a possible D gene is TRBD2 (6 bases). Deletions cut 2 bases from V and 7 bases from J, with 8 bases between. The CDR3 is 13 amino acids. Per germline, CDR1 SGHTA and CDR2 FQGTGA. CDR3 loop: CASSLGGIGELFF. CDR3 coding DNA: TGTGCCAGCAGCTTAGGGGGGATCGGGGAGCTGTTTTTT.

The CDR3 loop reads CASSYEVMTEAFF. DNA for the CDR3: TGTGCCAGCAGTTACGAGGTGATGACTGAAGCTTTCTTT. The rearrangement uses TRBV6-5 and TRBJ1-1, with D unclear. Trimming took off 2 bases at V and 5 bases at J, with 9 bases between the two ends. The CDR3 consists of 13 residues. The germline CDR1 and CDR2 sequences are MNHEY and SVGAGI.

The rearrangement links TRBV28 to TRBJ2-7; a weak D match, TRBD2 (6 bases). Germline assignment: CDR1 MDHEN and CDR2 SYDVKM. The CDR3 totals 13 residues. V lost 6 bases and J 2 bases, leaving 11 bases between the germline ends. The CDR3 DNA is TGTGCCAGCAGCTGGGGGGTAACCTACGAGCAGTACTTC. Translated, it gives CASSWGVTYEQYF. The entire variable domain, with the rest obtained from reference TRBV28 and TRBJ2-7, is as follows: DVKVTQSSRYLVKRTGEKVFLECVQDMDHENMFWYRQDPGLGLRLIYFSYDVKMKEKGDIPEGYSVSREKKERFSLILESASTNQTSMYLCASSWGVTYEQYFGPGTRLTVT.

The rearrangement joins TRBV2 to TRBJ1-2; D remains ambiguous. This CDR3 spans 13 amino acids. The V gene's germline CDR1 is SNHLY and CDR2 FYNNEI. The V and J ends lost 5 bases and 7 bases respectively, with 14 bases between them. The CDR3 region is CASSYELFGGYTF. In DNA, the CDR3 is TGTGCCAGCAGTTATGAGCTGTTCGGTGGCTACACCTTC.

V gene TRBV11-3 combines with J gene TRBJ2-3, with 13 positions matching TRBD2. Germline CDR1 and CDR2: SGHNT and YENEEA. This CDR3 comprises 16 residues. V was pared by 5 bases and J by 2 bases, with 4 bases of the junction left unmatched. The DNA for the CDR3 is TGTGCCAGCAGCCAAGGACTAGCGGGGGCCACAGATACGCAGTATTTT. The encoded protein is CASSQGLAGATDTQYF.

The V gene is TRBV30, the J gene TRBJ2-1; a possible D gene is TRBD2 (6 bases). The CDR3 totals 11 residues. Germline lookup yields CDR1 GTSNPN and CDR2 SVGIG (reference sequence). Deletions cut 2 bases from V and 9 bases from J, with 8 bases between. In DNA, the CDR3 is TGTGCCTGGAGTTGGGGAGGTGAGCAGTTCTTC. This sequence encodes CAWSWGGEQFF.

Only one count was recorded for this clone. V and J are TRBV18 and TRBJ2-1; tentatively, D is TRBD2 (5 bases). V was trimmed by 4 bases and J by 5 bases, leaving 15 bases between them. This CDR3 has 15 amino acids. CDR1 is KGHSH and CDR2 is LQKENI in the germline V gene. The CDR3 reads CASSLLALGDNEQFF. CDR3 nucleotides: TGTGCCAGCTCACTGCTAGCTTTGGGCGACAATGAGCAGTTCTTC. The full variable domain, completed using reference TRBV18 and TRBJ2-1, is NAGVMQNPRHLVRRRGQEARLRCSPMKGHSHVYWYRQLPEEGLKFMVYLQKENIIDESGMPKERFSAEFPKEGPSILRIQQVVRGDSAAYFCASSLLALGDNEQFFGPGTRLTVL.

This sequence joins TRBV7-9 and TRBJ1-5; D not resolved. The CDR3 is 13 amino acids. Trimming stripped 8 bases from V and 2 bases from J, with 10 bases between. Germline V gives CDR1 SEHNR, CDR2 FQNEAQ (reference sequence). CDR3 sequence (DNA): TGTGCCAGCTCGCGGGGTGGCAATCAGCCCCAGCATTTT. Translating it yields CASSRGGNQPQHF.